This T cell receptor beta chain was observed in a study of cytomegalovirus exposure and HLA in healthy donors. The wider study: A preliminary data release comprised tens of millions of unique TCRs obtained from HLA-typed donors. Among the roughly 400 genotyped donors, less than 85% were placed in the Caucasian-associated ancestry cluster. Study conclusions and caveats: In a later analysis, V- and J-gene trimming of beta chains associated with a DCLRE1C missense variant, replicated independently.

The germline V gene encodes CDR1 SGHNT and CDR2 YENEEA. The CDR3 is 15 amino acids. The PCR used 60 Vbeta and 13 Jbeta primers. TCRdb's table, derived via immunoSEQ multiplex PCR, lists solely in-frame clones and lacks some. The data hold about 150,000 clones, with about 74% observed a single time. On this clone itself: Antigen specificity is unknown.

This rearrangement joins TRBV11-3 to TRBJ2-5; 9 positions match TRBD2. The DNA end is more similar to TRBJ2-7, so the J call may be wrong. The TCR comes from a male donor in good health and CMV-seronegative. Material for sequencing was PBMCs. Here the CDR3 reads CASSLSAGGYYEQYF. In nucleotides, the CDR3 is TGTGCCAGCAGCTTATCGGCGGGGGGGTACTACGAGCAGTACTTC.